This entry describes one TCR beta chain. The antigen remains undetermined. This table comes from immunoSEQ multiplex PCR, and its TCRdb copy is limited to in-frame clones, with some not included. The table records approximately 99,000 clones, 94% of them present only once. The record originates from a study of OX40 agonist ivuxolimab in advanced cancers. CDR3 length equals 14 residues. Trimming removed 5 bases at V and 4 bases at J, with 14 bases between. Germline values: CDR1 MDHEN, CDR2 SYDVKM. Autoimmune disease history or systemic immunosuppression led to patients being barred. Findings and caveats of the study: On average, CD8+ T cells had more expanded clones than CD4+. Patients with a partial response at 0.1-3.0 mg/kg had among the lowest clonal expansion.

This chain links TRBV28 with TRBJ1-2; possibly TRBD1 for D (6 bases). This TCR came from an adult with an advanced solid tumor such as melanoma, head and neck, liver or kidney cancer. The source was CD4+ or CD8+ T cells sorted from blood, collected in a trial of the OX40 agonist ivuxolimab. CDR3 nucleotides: TGTGCCAGCAGTCCCCTCGACAGGTTCTATGGCTACACCTTC. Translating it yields CASSPLDRFYGYTF.